Below are 9 T cell receptor beta chains sequenced from a single sample in a study of Graves' ophthalmopathy and Graves' hyperthyroidism. From RNA, the CDR3 regions of TCR beta chains were amplified and sequenced. Scientists carried out first-round RT-PCR using HTBI primers and then a second-round multiplex PCR. TCRdb passed the multiplex PCR reads through MiXCR, listing each CDR3 protein once. Altogether some 350,000 distinct CDR3 sequences are present, roughly 17% being singletons, with the ten largest covering roughly 2.6%. The sample taken for sequencing was peripheral blood. The receptors were sampled from an adult woman with stable Graves' hyperthyroidism.

The chain couples TRBV6-2 or TRBV6-3 to TRBJ2-5, with TRBD1 identical over 7 bases. This CDR3 is 16 amino acids long. V lost 2 bases to trimming and J lost 1 base; unmatched junction nucleotides: 7. Germline V gene lookup returns CDR1 MNHEY and CDR2 SVGEGT. Here the CDR3 reads CASSYGTALGQETQYF. Written as DNA, the CDR3 is TGTGCCAGCAGTTACGGGACAGCCCTTGGCCAAGAGACCCAGTACTTC.

This clonotype was observed at least ten times. The rearrangement links TRBV30 to TRBJ2-2; 10 bases agree with TRBD2. The V gene end was trimmed by 5 bases and the J gene end by 1 base; junction bases not matched to a gene: 1. The CDR3 totals 14 residues. Germline CDR1 reads GTSNPN; CDR2 reads SVGIG (reference sequence). The CDR3 coding sequence is TGTGCCTGGCGGACTAGCGGGAACACCGGGGAGCTGTTTTTT. It specifies CAWRTSGNTGELFF. Using reference TRBV30 and TRBJ2-2 for the parts outside the CDR3, the full variable domain is SQTIHQWPATLVQPVGSPLSLECTVEGTSNPNLYWYRQAAGRGLQLLFYSVGIGQISSEVPQNLSASRPQDRQFILSSKKLLLSDSGFYLCAWRTSGNTGELFFGEGSRLTVL.

The sample holds many counts of this clonotype. J is TRBJ2-7 and V is TRBV10-3; D might be TRBD1 (6 bases). V was clipped by 6 bases and J by 5 bases, with 14 bases between them. The germline CDR1 and CDR2 sequences are ENHRY and SYGVKD. The CDR3 is made up of 13 amino acids. CDR3 DNA sequence: TGTGCCATCAGAGGGGGTACAGGGAACGAGCAGTACTTC. Residues: CAIRGGTGNEQYF.

This clonotype came up many times. V usage is TRBV15 and J usage is TRBJ2-2; 9 bases line up with TRBD2. The trim removed 1 base at V and 0 bases at J, leaving 6 bases unmatched. CDR1 LNHNV and CDR2 YYDKDF come from the germline V gene (reference sequence). The CDR3 sequence is 18 residues long. The CDR3 nucleotides are TGTGCCACCAGCAGAGGACTAGCGGAGATCGCGAACACCGGGGAGCTGTTTTTT. It encodes CATSRGLAEIANTGELFF.

The V gene is TRBV12-3 or TRBV12-4, the J gene TRBJ1-5, with D unresolved. Trimming shortened V by 7 bases and J by 6 bases, and 22 bases separated the two germline ends. This CDR3 has 16 amino acids. The CDR3 region has the DNA TGTGCCAGCACCACTCTAGTCGGTGGGCCGGGTCAGCCCCAGCATTTT. Translating gives CASTTLVGGPGQPQHF.

Ten or more counts support this clonotype. This rearrangement joins TRBV28 to TRBJ1-5; the D gene is possibly TRBD1 (6 bases). Trimming stripped 1 base from V and 2 bases from J, with 15 bases between. CDR3 length: 17 residues. Germline-derived CDR1 and CDR2 are MDHEN and SYDVKM. CDR3 DNA: TGTGCCAGCAGTTTATTATGGGGGGCCGAGGGCAATCAGCCCCAGCATTTT. Translating it yields CASSLLWGAEGNQPQHF.

This clonotype appeared many times. J is TRBJ2-7 and V is TRBV12-3 or TRBV12-4; D unresolved. The CDR3 loop spans 15 amino acids. Trimming removed 0 bases from V and 6 bases from J, with 15 bases in between. The CDR3 region is CASSLAYTYSSEQYF. The DNA of the CDR3 is TGTGCCAGCAGTTTAGCGTACACATACTCTTCCGAGCAGTACTTC.

This clonotype has just a few counts. V is TRBV18 and J is TRBJ2-5, with 7 bases matching TRBD2. The germline V gene encodes CDR1 KGHSH and CDR2 LQKENI. The junction had 10 bases not matched to a gene; V was cut back by 1 base and J by 5 bases. This CDR3 spans 16 amino acids. CDR3 region: CASSPLSADGRETQYF. The CDR3, as DNA: TGTGCCAGCTCACCACTCTCGGCGGACGGGAGGGAGACCCAGTACTTC. Full variable domain (remainder filled in from reference TRBV18 and TRBJ2-5): NAGVMQNPRHLVRRRGQEARLRCSPMKGHSHVYWYRQLPEEGLKFMVYLQKENIIDESGMPKERFSAEFPKEGPSILRIQQVVRGDSAAYFCASSPLSADGRETQYFGPGTRLLVL.

This clonotype has ten or more counts. The chain uses TRBV20-1 and TRBJ2-7; D is ambiguous. In germline, CDR1 is DFQATT, CDR2 SNEGSKA (reference sequence). The CDR3 loop spans 13 amino acids. V dropped 3 bases and J dropped 2 bases, with 11 bases sitting between them. For the CDR3, the DNA is TGCAGTGCTAGGGACGGATATACCTACGAGCAGTACTTC. Protein sequence: CSARDGYTYEQYF.